The clone carrying this TCR beta chain has more than one count but fewer than ten. The ends were cut back, 4 bases at V and 3 bases at J, with 9 bases in the middle. Per germline, CDR1 SGHTA and CDR2 FQGTGA. The CDR3 length is 13 residues. The sample belongs to a study of blood T cell repertoires in COVID-19. Profiled with immunoSEQ multiplex PCR; TCRdb holds only in-frame clones, not every one. The table shows approximately 94,000 clones, with roughly 88% occurring only once. This receptor was identified in a woman aged 70-85 years with acute or convalescent COVID-19. The sequenced sample was peripheral blood. The rearrangement links TRBV7-3 to TRBJ1-1; perhaps TRBD1 as D (5 bases). The CDR3 sequence is CASSSSQDTEAFF. CDR3 sequence (DNA): TGTGCCAGCAGCTCATCACAGGACACTGAAGCTTTCTTT.